Listed below are T cell receptor beta chains from one sample, sequenced in a study of human T cells and chemical hapten exposure. TCRdb passed the RACE reads through MiXCR, listing each CDR3 protein once. This table has around 120,000 distinct CDR3 sequences, roughly 13% appearing once. Sequencing was performed on whole blood, taken in connection with sensitization to the hapten diphenylcyclopropenone (DPC). Receptors were obtained from a woman younger than 30 with alopecia areata. Some clones in this sample may be carry-over from other donors' samples. CDR3s include the opening cysteine and the closing phenylalanine or tryptophan. D genes are given only for firm matches. Expanded clones are given a class, and other clones once, few, many or no size at all.

V gene	J gene	D gene	clone size	CDR3 protein	CDR3 DNA
TRBV11-3	TRBJ2-7	TRBD2	few	CASSPAGGAIYEQYF	TGTGCCAGCAGCCCAGCGGGGGGGGCCATCTACGAGCAGTACTTC
TRBV4-3	TRBJ2-1	-	few	CASSQGGGAYNEQFF	TGCGCCAGCAGCCAAGGGGGCGGGGCTTACAATGAGCAGTTCTTC
TRBV7-6	TRBJ2-3	TRBD1	-	CASSLGQGTDTQYF	TGTGCCAGCAGCTTGGGACAGGGCACAGATACGCAGTATTTT
TRBV5-6	TRBJ1-5	-	many	CASSLVGGNQPQHF	TGTGCCAGCAGCTTGGTCGGGGGAAATCAGCCCCAGCATTTT
TRBV29-1	TRBJ2-1	TRBD2	few	CSATSGGALEQFF	TGCAGCGCGACTAGCGGGGGGGCTTTGGAGCAGTTCTTC
TRBV18	TRBJ2-3	TRBD1	-	CASSPRQGASTDTQYF	TGTGCCAGCTCACCGAGACAGGGGGCTAGCACAGATACGCAGTATTTT
TRBV20-1	TRBJ2-7	TRBD1	-	CSAREGTGPYEQYF	TGCAGTGCTAGAGAAGGGACAGGGCCCTACGAGCAGTACTTC
TRBV7-9	TRBJ2-5	-	-	CASSWGKETQYF	TGTGCCAGCAGCTGGGGGAAAGAGACCCAGTACTTC
TRBV20-1	TRBJ1-6	-	many	CSARNPGRAYNSPLHF	TGCAGTGCGAGAAACCCGGGACGAGCGTATAATTCACCCCTCCACTTT
TRBV28	TRBJ2-1	-	many	CASSRLGQGRFF	TGTGCCAGCAGCCGATTAGGCCAGGGACGGTTCTTC
TRBV6-2/TRBV6-3	TRBJ1-5	TRBD1	-	CASSYKTGSQPQHF	TGTGCCAGCAGTTACAAGACAGGGTCTCAGCCCCAGCATTTT
TRBV6-2/TRBV6-3	TRBJ1-2	-	-	CASAGDPNSHYGYTF	TGTGCCAGCGCGGGAGACCCGAATTCTCATTATGGCTACACCTTC
TRBV2	TRBJ1-4	-	many	CASSASYEKLFF	TGTGCCAGCAGTGCGAGCTATGAAAAACTGTTTTTT
TRBV7-2	TRBJ2-7	-	many	CASSLVGYEQYF	TGTGCCAGCAGCTTGGTCGGGTACGAGCAGTACTTC
TRBV7-2	TRBJ2-5	TRBD2	-	CASSPTTSAPQETQYF	TGTGCCAGCAGCCCCACTACTAGCGCCCCACAAGAGACCCAGTACTTC
TRBV11-2	TRBJ2-1	TRBD2	many	CASSLRSSGGAFNEQFF	TGTGCCAGCAGCTTAAGGTCTAGCGGGGGGGCTTTCAATGAGCAGTTCTTC
TRBV20-1	TRBJ1-1	-	few	CSALRGPNTEAFF	TGCAGTGCCCTCAGAGGGCCGAACACTGAAGCTTTCTTT
TRBV20-1	TRBJ1-2	TRBD1	many	CSADVRGGVYGYTF	TGCAGTGCTGATGTCAGGGGGGGAGTCTATGGCTACACCTTC
TRBV20-1	TRBJ2-7	-	few	CSALTRRTFSYEQYF	TGCAGTGCTTTAACGCGACGGACTTTCTCCTACGAGCAGTACTTC
TRBV11-3	TRBJ2-3	-	few	CASSITGADTQYF	TGTGCCAGCAGCATCACAGGTGCAGATACGCAGTATTTT
TRBV7-6	TRBJ2-7	TRBD1	few	CASSTDPGTGYEQYF	TGTGCCAGCAGCACAGACCCCGGGACAGGATACGAGCAGTACTTC
TRBV12-3/TRBV12-4	TRBJ1-4	-	-	CASSSPGLNNNEKLFF	TGTGCCAGCAGTTCCCCCGGACTCAATAATAATGAAAAACTGTTTTTT